This is a list of T cell receptor beta chains from one sample in a study of cytomegalovirus exposure and HLA in healthy donors. Libraries were prepared by immunoSEQ multiplex PCR; TCRdb keeps only in-frame clonotypes and omits some of them. The sample consists of about 98,000 clones, 70% of them appearing once. Sequenced material: PBMCs. The source of these receptors is a man in his fifties in good health and CMV-seronegative. The CDR3 runs from the conserved cysteine through the conserved F or W. A D gene is named only where the DNA matches it firmly. Not all rows give a size; the values are once, few, many and, for expanded clones, a class.

-	TRBV27	TRBJ2-7	-	CASSFTSSYEQYF	TGTGCCAGCAGTTTTACGAGCTCCTACGAGCAGTACTTC
-	TRBV20-1	TRBJ2-7	once	CSASGAYEQYF	TGCAGCGCTTCGGGAGCCTACGAGCAGTACTTC
-	TRBV6-1	TRBJ2-7	-	CASRTGSLVYEQYF	TGTGCCAGCAGAACGGGTAGTCTGGTCTACGAGCAGTACTTC
TRBD1	TRBV5-6	TRBJ1-4	-	CASSQTGQSNEKLFF	TGTGCCAGCAGCCAAACGGGACAGTCGAATGAAAAACTGTTTTTT
-	TRBV7-8	TRBJ1-5	-	CASSLVGSGPQHF	TGTGCCAGCAGCTTAGTAGGGAGTGGGCCCCAGCATTTT
TRBD2	TRBV5-1	TRBJ2-7	-	CASSQRERSYEQYF	TGCGCCAGCAGCCAGCGGGAGAGGTCCTACGAGCAGTACTTC
TRBD1	TRBV25-1	TRBJ2-1	-	CASSDPNRGNEQFF	TGTGCCAGCAGTGATCCAAACAGGGGTAATGAGCAGTTCTTC
TRBD1	TRBV10-2	TRBJ2-1	-	CASSDGSGTVTFF	TGCGCCAGCAGTGATGGTTCTGGGACAGTGACGTTCTTC
-	TRBV5-4	TRBJ2-6	few	CASTPGAFKAGANVLTF	TGTGCCAGCACCCCAGGGGCCTTCAAGGCTGGGGCCAACGTCCTGACTTTC
-	TRBV7-6	TRBJ2-5	-	CASSLIAEQLETQYF	TGTGCCAGCAGCTTAATCGCAGAACAATTAGAGACCCAGTACTTC
TRBD1	TRBV5-1	TRBJ2-7	-	CASSSGTAGGEQYF	TGCGCCAGCAGCTCTGGGACAGCCGGAGGCGAGCAGTACTTC
-	TRBV7-2	TRBJ2-1	-	CASSTYLDNEQFF	TGTGCCAGCAGCACCTATCTAGACAATGAGCAGTTCTTC
TRBD2	TRBV10-1	TRBJ2-3	few	CASSEVGLASTDTQYF	TGCGCCAGCAGTGAAGTGGGACTAGCGTCCACAGATACGCAGTATTTT
TRBD2	TRBV2	TRBJ2-3	once	CAITAFWTSGGADTQYF	TGTGCCATTACCGCCTTCTGGACTAGCGGGGGGGCTGATACGCAGTATTTT
-	TRBV5-4	TRBJ2-7	few	CASSFYSSPVQYF	TGTGCCAGCAGCTTCTACAGTTCGCCAGTGCAGTACTTC
TRBD1	TRBV27	TRBJ2-1	once	CASSDHYRGREQFF	TGTGCCAGCAGTGACCACTACAGGGGCCGTGAGCAGTTCTTC
-	TRBV7-2	TRBJ1-5	-	CASSFGVSNQPQHF	TGTGCCAGCAGCTTCGGGGTTAGCAATCAGCCCCAGCATTTT
-	TRBV27	TRBJ1-5	-	CASSSILAGSNQPQHF	TGTGCCAGCAGTTCGATTCTTGCCGGTAGCAATCAGCCCCAGCATTTT
-	TRBV19	TRBJ1-3	-	CASTQGQASGNTIYF	TGTGCCAGTACACAGGGTCAGGCCTCTGGAAACACCATATATTTT
TRBD2	TRBV30	TRBJ2-5	-	CAWSVPSGRGKTQYF	TGTGCCTGGAGTGTACCAAGCGGGAGGGGAAAGACCCAGTACTTC
-	TRBV2	TRBJ2-2	-	CASSEALGGSGELFF	TGTGCCAGCAGTGAAGCGCTCGGGGGATCGGGGGAGCTGTTTTTT
TRBD2	TRBV6-4	TRBJ2-2	few	CASSRGGQSGELFF	TGTGCCAGCAGCCGGGGGGGCCAATCCGGGGAGCTGTTTTTT
TRBD2	TRBV5-1	TRBJ2-3	few	CASSAYGLAGGPSDTQYF	TGCGCCAGCAGCGCATACGGACTAGCGGGGGGGCCTTCAGATACGCAGTATTTT
-	TRBV6-1	TRBJ2-3	-	CASPGQGGADTQYF	TGTGCCAGCCCCGGGCAGGGGGGCGCAGATACGCAGTATTTT
-	TRBV7-2	TRBJ1-4	few	CASSLVLSATNEKLFF	TGTGCCAGCAGCTTAGTCCTCTCAGCAACTAATGAAAAACTGTTTTTT
TRBD2	TRBV6-4	TRBJ2-1	-	CASSPGAGLGNEQFF	TGTGCCAGCAGTCCCGGAGCGGGACTCGGCAATGAGCAGTTCTTC
-	TRBV9	TRBJ2-2	-	CASSVGGSNTGELFF	TGTGCCAGCAGCGTAGGAGGATCGAACACCGGGGAGCTGTTTTTT
TRBD1	TRBV6-5	TRBJ2-7	-	CASSRDSGEQYF	TGTGCCAGCAGCCGGGACAGTGGCGAGCAGTACTTC
-	TRBV11-2	TRBJ2-7	once	CASRSGVYEQYF	TGTGCCAGCAGATCCGGTGTCTACGAGCAGTACTTC
TRBD2	TRBV9	TRBJ2-7	-	CASSVRAAGDEQYF	TGTGCCAGCAGCGTCCGGGCAGCGGGAGACGAGCAGTACTTC
-	TRBV4-1	TRBJ1-5	few	CASSQQGLGQPQHF	TGCGCCAGCAGCCAACAGGGCCTAGGGCAGCCCCAGCATTTT
-	TRBV29-1	TRBJ1-3	-	CSVYLDSSGNTIYF	TGCAGCGTTTACTTAGATAGCTCTGGAAACACCATATATTTT
-	TRBV5-1	TRBJ1-1	-	CASSLASRSEAFF	TGCGCCAGCAGCTTGGCCTCTCGTAGTGAAGCTTTCTTT
-	TRBV5-1	TRBJ1-4	-	CASSLGTGEKLFF	TGCGCCAGCAGCTTGGGAACGGGTGAAAAACTGTTTTTT
-	TRBV18	TRBJ1-2	-	CASSPTSYGYTF	TGTGCCAGCTCACCCACCAGCTATGGCTACACCTTC
-	TRBV4-1	TRBJ1-4	-	CASSQDRVWVEKLFF	TGCGCCAGCAGCCAAGATCGGGTGTGGGTGGAAAAACTGTTTTTT
TRBD1	TRBV6-5	TRBJ2-1	-	CASRYNPGQGTDEQFF	TGTGCCAGCAGGTACAATCCGGGACAGGGAACGGATGAGCAGTTCTTC
-	TRBV11-2	TRBJ2-7	-	CASSLTRGTYEQYF	TGTGCCAGCAGCTTAACTCGGGGTACCTACGAGCAGTACTTC
-	TRBV10-2	TRBJ1-2	medium-sized	CASLWGLEYGYTF	TGCGCCAGCCTATGGGGACTAGAGTATGGCTACACCTTC
TRBD1	TRBV18	TRBJ2-1	-	CASSQGQGSYNEQFF	TGTGCCAGCTCACAGGGACAGGGCTCCTACAATGAGCAGTTCTTC
TRBD2	TRBV28	TRBJ2-3	-	CASSSAGTSGRFADTQYF	TGTGCCAGCAGTTCAGCGGGGACTAGCGGGAGATTCGCAGATACGCAGTATTTT
TRBD1	TRBV28	TRBJ2-7	-	CASSPGTGKSYEQYF	TGTGCCAGCAGTCCCGGGACAGGCAAATCCTACGAGCAGTACTTC
TRBD2	TRBV27	TRBJ2-7	few	CASRPAGGTYEQYF	TGTGCCAGCAGACCAGCGGGAGGCACCTACGAGCAGTACTTC
-	TRBV5-6	TRBJ2-1	-	CASRRWRGGNEQFF	TGTGCCAGCAGACGTTGGAGGGGGGGCAATGAGCAGTTCTTC
TRBD1	TRBV7-2	TRBJ2-7	-	CASSWDRGGQYF	TGTGCCAGCAGCTGGGACAGGGGCGGGCAGTACTTC
TRBD1	TRBV6-6	TRBJ1-2	-	CASSYSPQGAIYGYTF	TGTGCCAGCAGTTACTCTCCCCAGGGGGCTATTTATGGCTACACCTTC
-	TRBV6-1	TRBJ1-5	-	CASSEGGRVSNQPQHF	TGTGCCAGCAGTGAGGGCGGCAGGGTTAGCAATCAGCCCCAGCATTTT
-	TRBV5-1	TRBJ1-3	-	CASRAGLHSGNTIYF	TGCGCCAGCAGAGCAGGACTGCACTCTGGAAACACCATATATTTT
TRBD2	TRBV5-4	TRBJ2-7	once	CASSFRLADLLTYEQYF	TGTGCCAGCAGCTTTCGACTAGCGGATCTCCTTACCTACGAGCAGTACTTC
TRBD2	TRBV10-1	TRBJ2-3	few	CASSERLAGGVSGTDTQYF	TGCGCCAGCAGTGAACGGCTAGCGGGAGGAGTATCCGGCACAGATACGCAGTATTTT
TRBD1	TRBV7-9	TRBJ1-6	-	CASSLRAGGFGNSPLHF	TGTGCCAGCAGCTTACGGGCAGGGGGCTTTGGTAATTCACCCCTCCACTTT
-	TRBV7-8	TRBJ2-4	-	CASSLRDTNLAKNIQYF	TGTGCCAGCAGCTTAAGGGACACGAATTTAGCCAAAAACATTCAGTACTTC
TRBD1	TRBV19	TRBJ2-7	-	CASSPGQGPYEQYF	TGTGCCAGTAGTCCCGGACAGGGACCCTACGAGCAGTACTTC
TRBD2	TRBV11-2	TRBJ2-3	few	CASSSGTSPPPPPDTQYF	TGTGCCAGCAGCAGCGGGACTAGCCCCCCTCCCCCCCCAGATACGCAGTATTTT
-	TRBV6-1	TRBJ1-2	-	CASSDAGGGYGYTF	TGTGCCAGCAGTGACGCGGGGGGGGGCTATGGCTACACCTTC
TRBD1	TRBV9	TRBJ2-3	few	CASSARQGIMADTQYF	TGTGCCAGCAGCGCCCGACAGGGTATAATGGCAGATACGCAGTATTTT
-	TRBV25-1	TRBJ2-3	-	CASSVMGGGTQYF	TGTGCCAGCAGTGTAATGGGGGGTGGGACGCAGTATTTT